This T cell receptor beta chain came from a study of CD8 T cells in Susac syndrome (dated 2019 in TCRdb). Study-wide context: Repertoire sequencing was used to test whether CD8+ T cell activation and differentiation in Susac syndrome was antigen driven.

CDR1 and CDR2 are drawn from the germline V gene (reference sequence): DFQATT, SNEGSKA. V is trimmed back by 0 bases and J by 4 bases, and the junction contains 4 bases that no gene match accounts for. The CDR3 measures 15 amino acids from cysteine to phenylalanine. The retained sequence is limited to the CDR3, 45 bases, with the frame set at the first base. RNA was extracted using the RNeasy kit, and roughly 0.45 to 1 microgram was reverse transcribed with random hexamers. TCR beta CDR3 regions were amplified with the immunoSEQ multiplex PCR assay covering 54 Vbeta and 13 Jbeta segments. To correct PCR amplification bias, a synthetic template baseline was used for both primer optimization and computational correction. In the authors' own workflow: Reads were annotated to V, D and J genes per IMGT and analyzed with immunoSEQ Analyzer, keeping only productive sequences. Clonality was computed as one minus Shannon entropy normalized by log2 of the number of productive unique sequences. Public and private clones were assessed among the 100 most prevalent clones of each patient and control. Susac-specific clones were defined as absent from healthy and MS cohorts, some 1,000 published viral clones and other ImmuneACCESS disease sequences. Clones were called with MiXCR by TCRdb after fastp trimmed the public reads at Q25, and only in-frame beta chains were retained. Each CDR3 protein appears once, grouped with its most common genes and DNA. TCRdb assigned the V and J calls; the authors' analysis was not used. The sample profile shows 150,000 to 200,000 distinct CDR3 sequences; 90% to 95% of them were found once. Of the sample, roughly 0.15% is held by the ten largest clones.

Peripheral blood CD8+ and CD4+ T cells from healthy donors, Susac syndrome patients and multiple sclerosis patients were profiled by high-throughput TCR beta sequencing. The healthy donors served as controls matched for age and sex. CD8+ TEMRA cells were enriched by FACS, while bulk CD8+ and CD4+ T cells were purified by magnetic negative isolation. Blood was drawn into EDTA tubes, processed within 24 hours, and PBMCs were isolated by density gradient centrifugation. PBMCs destined for TCR sequencing were cryopreserved in liquid nitrogen and later thawed in a 37 °C water bath. Purity of sorted or isolated CD4+, CD8+ and CD8+ TEMRA cells was at least 90%. For this clonotype: Its target antigen remains unknown. The input lacks base qualities; no much larger clone sits a single base away.

General findings and caveats noted by the study authors: The number of individuals in the TCR sequencing and HLA analysis was acknowledged as relatively small.

Material for sequencing was CD4+ T cells from PBMCs. The rearrangement combines TRBV20-1 with TRBJ1-1; 11 bases in between match TRBD1. The origin of this receptor is a human donor in good health. DNA sequence: TGCAGTGCTAGAGACTCCGGGACAGGGGGCACTGAAGCTTTCTTT. It is translated as CSARDSGTGGTEAFF.